These 13 T cell receptor beta chains originate from one sample sequenced in a study of blood T cell repertoires in COVID-19. Generated by immunoSEQ multiplex PCR, the TCRdb table keeps only in-frame clones and is missing some. This sample has a few hundred thousand clones, with under 85% found just once. Sequencing was carried out using peripheral blood. Receptor source: a human donor with COVID-19, enrolled during active disease. The donor label of this sample is uncertain.

V usage is TRBV28 and J usage is TRBJ1-1; the match to TRBD1 covers 8 bases. Germline trimming cut 6 bases from V and 4 bases from J; bases unmatched to any gene: 10. Germline V gene data show CDR1 as MDHEN and CDR2 as SYDVKM. This CDR3 has 15 residues. This chain's CDR3 is CASSYQDRGVTEAFF. Here the CDR3 DNA reads TGTGCCAGCAGCTACCAAGACAGGGGAGTCACTGAAGCTTTCTTT.

This clone was found once. V gene TRBV7-2 combines with J gene TRBJ2-1; D gene unclear. The CDR3 is 14 amino acids. V was shortened by 4 bases and J by 2 bases, with 9 bases between the two germline ends. Germline V lookup: CDR1 SGHTA, CDR2 FQGNSA. CDR3: CASSSLNAYNEQFF. DNA for the CDR3: TGTGCCAGCAGCTCACTTAATGCCTACAATGAGCAGTTCTTC.

CDR3 nucleotides: TGTGCCAGCAGTTTTTCAGGGTTGGAGAATTCACCCCTCCACTTT. As protein: CASSFSGLENSPLHF. The chain has TRBV28 and TRBJ1-6; D is perhaps TRBD1 (5 bases). The CDR3 loop spans 15 amino acids. Looked up from germline, CDR1 is MDHEN and CDR2 is SYDVKM. The V end lost 3 bases, the J end lost 7 bases, and 13 bases lay between the germline ends.

The chain combines TRBV7-2 with TRBJ2-2; 8 bases map to TRBD1. The CDR3 runs 15 residues. Germline lookup yields CDR1 SGHTA and CDR2 FQGNSA. V gave up 6 bases and J gave up 7 bases; unmatched junction bases: 10. The CDR3 sequence: CASSSRTGFGGELFF. In nucleotides, the CDR3 is TGTGCCAGCAGTTCCCGGACAGGGTTTGGCGGGGAGCTGTTTTTT. Full variable domain (missing parts from reference TRBV7-2 and TRBJ2-2): GAGVSQSPSNKVTEKGKDVELRCDPISGHTALYWYRQSLGQGLEFLIYFQGNSAPDKSGLPSDRFSAERTGGSVSTLTIQRTQQEDSAVYLCASSSRTGFGGELFFGEGSRLTVL.

The chain uses TRBV19 and TRBJ2-6, with D unresolved. Trimming left V 5 bases short and J 9 bases short, with 14 bases between. Germline V gives CDR1 LNHDA, CDR2 SQIVND (reference sequence). The CDR3 has 14 residues. The CDR3 sequence is CASSVSTTHNVLTF. DNA for the CDR3: TGTGCCAGTAGTGTATCGACAACTCACAACGTCCTGACTTTC.

The CDR3 DNA follows: TGTGCCAGCAGTTACCTCCGAATCCGGACAGGGGGGTATGAAAAACTGTTTTTT. Its translation: CASSYLRIRTGGYEKLFF. The rearrangement links TRBV6-2 or TRBV6-3 to TRBJ1-4; 10 bases align to TRBD1. The CDR3 consists of 18 residues. With V trimmed by 2 bases and J by 6 bases, 12 bases remained unmatched. Germline V gene lookup returns CDR1 MNHEY and CDR2 SVGEGT.

The V gene is TRBV27, the J gene TRBJ1-4; D is perhaps TRBD1 (6 bases). Trimming took off 3 bases at V and 0 bases at J, with 11 bases between the two ends. CDR3 length: 16 amino acids. Germline values: CDR1 MNHEY, CDR2 SMNVEV (reference sequence). The CDR3 coding sequence is TGTGCCAGCAGTTTTGGACAGCATACAACTAATGAAAAACTGTTTTTT. Protein sequence: CASSFGQHTTNEKLFF. The complete variable domain, with remaining parts taken from reference TRBV27 and TRBJ1-4, reads EAQVTQNPRYLITVTGKKLTVTCSQNMNHEYMSWYRQDPGLGLRQIYYSMNVEVTDKGDVPEGYKVSRKEKRNFPLILESPSPNQTSLYFCASSFGQHTTNEKLFFGSGTQLSVL.

The chain links TRBV7-2 to TRBJ2-7; the D gene is possibly TRBD2 (5 bases). Germline CDR1 is SGHTA and CDR2 is FQGNSA. The length of the CDR3 is 12 residues. V lost 5 bases to trimming and J lost 3 bases, with 8 bases between them. CDR3 nucleotides: TGTGCCAGCAGCCCGGACTTCTACGAGCAGTACTTC. Translation: CASSPDFYEQYF.

CDR3 protein: CSFSGTASLGTIYF. As DNA, the CDR3 is TGCAGCTTTTCTGGGACAGCGAGCCTGGGCACCATATATTTT. V and J are TRBV29-1 and TRBJ1-3; 7 bases align to TRBD1. CDR1 and CDR2 (germline): SQVTM, ANQGSEA. Trimming at V came to 8 bases and at J to 9 bases, leaving 16 bases not matched to a gene. There are 14 residues in the CDR3.

The chain couples TRBV5-8 to TRBJ2-1, with TRBD2 matching over 7 bases. In germline, CDR1 is SGHTS, CDR2 YDEGEE. The CDR3 is 14 residues long. V shed 4 bases, J shed 6 bases, and the junction held 7 bases outside the gene matches. The CDR3 loop is CASSRDYPGNEQFF. Written as DNA, the CDR3 is TGTGCCAGCAGCCGGGACTATCCTGGCAATGAGCAGTTCTTC.

The V gene is TRBV24-1, the J gene TRBJ2-5, with D possibly being TRBD2 (7 bases). The length of the CDR3 is 13 residues. CDR1 is KGHDR, CDR2 SFDVKD, per germline. The V end lost 10 bases, the J end lost 1 base, and 12 bases lay between the germline ends. Here the CDR3 reads CATGGGPQETQYF. The CDR3 nucleotides are TGTGCCACAGGGGGGGGCCCCCAAGAGACCCAGTACTTC.

This clone was seen more than once but under ten times. The V gene is TRBV4-3, the J gene TRBJ2-5; the D gene is possibly TRBD2 (6 bases). The germline V gene encodes CDR1 LGHNA and CDR2 YSLEER. The CDR3 covers 14 residues. The germline V and J ends were trimmed by 3 bases and 5 bases, with 13 bases remaining between them. The CDR3 sequence: CASSQDTSRETQYF. CDR3 nucleotides: TGCGCCAGCAGCCAGGATACTAGCCGGGAGACCCAGTACTTC.

The chain has TRBV27 and TRBJ1-2, with no clear D. The germline gives CDR1 MNHEY, CDR2 SMNVEV (reference sequence). The length of the CDR3 is 13 residues. Trimming shortened V by 5 bases and J by 2 bases, and 9 bases separated the two germline ends. CDR3 DNA sequence: TGTGCCAGCAGTCTTCGGTCCAACTATGGCTACACCTTC. Translating it yields CASSLRSNYGYTF.